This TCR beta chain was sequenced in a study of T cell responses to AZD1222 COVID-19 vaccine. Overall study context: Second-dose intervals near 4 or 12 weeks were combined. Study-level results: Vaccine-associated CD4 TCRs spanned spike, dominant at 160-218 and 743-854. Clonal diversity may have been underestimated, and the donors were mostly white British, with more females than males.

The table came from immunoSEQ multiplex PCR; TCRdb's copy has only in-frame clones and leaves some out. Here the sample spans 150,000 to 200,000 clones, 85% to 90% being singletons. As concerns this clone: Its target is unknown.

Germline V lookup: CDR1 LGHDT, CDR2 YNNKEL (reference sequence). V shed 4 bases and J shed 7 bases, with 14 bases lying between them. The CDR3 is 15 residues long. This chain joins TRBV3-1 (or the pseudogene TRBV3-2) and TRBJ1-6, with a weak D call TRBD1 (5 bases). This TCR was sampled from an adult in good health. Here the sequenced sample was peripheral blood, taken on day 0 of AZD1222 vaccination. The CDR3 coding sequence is TGTGCCAGCAGCCCCCAGTCGCAGGGAAATTCACCCCTCCACTTT. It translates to CASSPQSQGNSPLHF.